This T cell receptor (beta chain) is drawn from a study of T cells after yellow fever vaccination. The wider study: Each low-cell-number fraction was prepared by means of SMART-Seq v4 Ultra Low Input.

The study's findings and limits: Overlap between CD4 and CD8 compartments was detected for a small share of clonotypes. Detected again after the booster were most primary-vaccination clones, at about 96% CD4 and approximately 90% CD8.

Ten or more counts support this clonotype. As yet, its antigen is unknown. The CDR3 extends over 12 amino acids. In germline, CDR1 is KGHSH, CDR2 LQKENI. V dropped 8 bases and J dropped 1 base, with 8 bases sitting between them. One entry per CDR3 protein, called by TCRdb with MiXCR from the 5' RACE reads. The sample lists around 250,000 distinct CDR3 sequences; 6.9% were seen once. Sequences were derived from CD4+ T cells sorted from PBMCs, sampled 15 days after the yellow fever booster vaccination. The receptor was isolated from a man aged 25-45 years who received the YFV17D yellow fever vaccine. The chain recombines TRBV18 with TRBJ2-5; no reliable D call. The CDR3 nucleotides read TGTGCCAGCAGCCCTAGCCAAGAGACCCAGTACTTC. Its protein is CASSPSQETQYF.